This TCR beta chain was obtained from a study of cytomegalovirus exposure and HLA in healthy donors. PCR was performed using 60 Vbeta and 13 Jbeta primers. TCRdb keeps only in-frame clones here, not all; method: immunoSEQ multiplex PCR. This table holds roughly 130,000 clones, 50% to 80% found once. Broader study findings: It was reportedly the case that the classifier diagnosed cytomegalovirus status with high specificity and sensitivity. In a later analysis, HLA-associated beta chains showed higher expansion and lower generation probabilities than comparable chains. The authors assumed roughly uniform sequencing depth across donors for presence/absence analyses.

The germline V gene encodes CDR1 SGHDN and CDR2 FVKESK. The CDR3 loop spans 15 amino acids. V lost 1 base and J lost 0, with 9 bases in between. Worth noting for this clone: Its antigen is as yet unknown.

The source of this sequence is a woman in her forties in good health and CMV-seropositive. The chain has TRBV14 and TRBJ1-1; D ambiguous. The sequenced sample was PBMCs. For the CDR3, the DNA is TGTGCCAGCAGCCAAGGTGTCAGGATGAACACTGAAGCTTTCTTT. Its translation is CASSQGVRMNTEAFF.